One sample yielded the 29 T cell receptor beta chains listed below, sequenced in a study of shared clonotypes between healthy human individuals. Repertoires were generated with immunoSEQ multiplex PCR, while TCRdb's copy carries only in-frame clones and drops some. In the table there are more than 2 million clones, about 95% of which are singletons. Sequenced input: naive CD4+ T cells sorted from blood. Subset in this sample: CD45RA+ positively selected. These receptors were collected from a man aged 18 to 35 in good health.

This rearrangement joins TRBV6-5 to TRBJ2-7, with D perhaps matching TRBD1 or TRBD2 (6 bases each). Germline CDR1 is MNHEY and CDR2 is SVGAGI. The CDR3 has 14 amino acids. V was clipped by 4 bases and J by 7 bases, with 17 bases between them. The CDR3 loop reads CASSWIMRGEEQYF. CDR3 in DNA: TGTGCCAGCAGTTGGATTATGAGGGGGGAAGAGCAGTACTTC.

The rearrangement joins TRBV28 to TRBJ2-5; the D is unclear. Per germline, CDR1 MDHEN and CDR2 SYDVKM. This CDR3 is 12 amino acids long. V shed 7 bases and J shed 2 bases, with 8 bases lying between them. CDR3 in DNA: TGTGCCAGCACAGTATCGCAAGAGACCCAGTACTTC. This sequence encodes CASTVSQETQYF.

This clone was recorded once. V and J are TRBV28 and TRBJ1-5, with 12 bases identical to TRBD1. The trim removed 6 bases at V and 6 bases at J, leaving 3 bases unmatched. CDR3 size: 14 residues. Germline CDR1 is MDHEN and CDR2 is SYDVKM. The CDR3 sequence is CASSGTGGGQPQHF. In DNA, the CDR3 is TGTGCCAGCAGCGGGACAGGGGGCGGTCAGCCCCAGCATTTT.

J is TRBJ1-2 and V is TRBV25-1; 7 nucleotides agree with TRBD1. This CDR3 has 14 residues. Germline V gives CDR1 MGHDK, CDR2 SYGVNS. Germline trimming cut 2 bases from V and 4 bases from J; bases unmatched to any gene: 4. CDR3 DNA sequence: TGTGCCAGCAGTGAAGGGGCAGGGGGCTATGGCTACACCTTC. Amino acid sequence: CASSEGAGGYGYTF.

The gene calls are TRBV5-1 and TRBJ2-1, with a weak D call TRBD2 (5 bases). Germline V gene sequence: CDR1 SGHRS, CDR2 YFSETQ. The V gene lost 1 base and the J gene lost 8 bases, with 19 bases spanning the gap. The CDR3 covers 16 residues. CDR3 bases: TGCGCCAGCAGCTTGCATTATGGGGTCGCGGGCGATGAGCAGTTCTTC. Encoded protein: CASSLHYGVAGDEQFF.

This chain links TRBV11-2 with TRBJ2-7; 8 nucleotides match TRBD2. Germline V gives CDR1 SGHAT, CDR2 FQNNGV. The CDR3 has 15 amino acids. V lost 3 bases to trimming and J lost 3 bases; unmatched junction nucleotides: 7. CDR3 amino acids: CASSFAGTRVYEQYF. For the CDR3, the DNA is TGTGCCAGCAGCTTCGCCGGGACTAGAGTCTACGAGCAGTACTTC.

This chain connects TRBV19 to TRBJ2-7, with 9 positions matching TRBD1. J lost 0 bases, V lost 2 bases, and 8 bases had no gene match. CDR3 length: 17 residues. From germline, CDR1 is LNHDA and CDR2 SQIVND (reference sequence). The CDR3 sequence: CASSISSGTGSSYEQYF. The DNA for the CDR3 is TGTGCCAGTAGTATATCCTCCGGGACAGGGAGCTCCTACGAGCAGTACTTC.

V usage is TRBV13 and J usage is TRBJ1-2, with D possibly matching TRBD1 (6 bases). The CDR3 extends over 15 amino acids. Per germline, CDR1 PRHDT and CDR2 FYEKMQ (reference sequence). Trimming pared 4 bases from V and 0 bases from J, leaving 12 bases between. The CDR3 region has the DNA TGTGCCAGCAGCTCCATCGGGACAACTAACTATGGCTACACCTTC. It encodes CASSSIGTTNYGYTF. Variable domain in full (rest from reference TRBV13 and TRBJ1-2): AAGVIQSPRHLIKEKRETATLKCYPIPRHDTVYWYQQGPGQDPQFLISFYEKMQSDKGSIPDRFSAQQFSDYHSELNMSSLELGDSALYFCASSSIGTTNYGYTFGSGTRLTVV.

The chain uses TRBV6-1 and TRBJ1-6, with D hard to call. The CDR3 spans 14 residues. Germline V CDR1 and CDR2: MNHNS, SASEGT. V was pared by 1 base and J by 6 bases, with 7 bases between. The CDR3 loop is CASSEGPVNSPLHF. The CDR3 DNA reads as TGTGCCAGCAGTGAAGGACCAGTTAATTCACCCCTCCACTTT.

This rearrangement joins TRBV10-3 to TRBJ2-2; TRBD1 or TRBD2 may be the D gene (5 bases each). V lost 0 bases and J lost 7, with 9 bases in between. Germline CDR1 and CDR2: ENHRY and SYGVKD. The CDR3 has 14 residues. CDR3 in amino acids: CAISESRGIGELFF. The DNA for the CDR3 is TGTGCCATCAGTGAGTCGAGGGGTATCGGGGAGCTGTTTTTT.

The chain carries TRBV7-2 and TRBJ1-5; D is perhaps TRBD1 (5 bases). Trimming shortened V by 1 base and J by 0 bases, and 10 bases separated the two germline ends. The length of the CDR3 is 16 residues. The germline gives CDR1 SGHTA, CDR2 FQGNSA. CDR3 nucleotide sequence: TGTGCCAGCAGCTTAGGTCGGCAGGGTAGCAATCAGCCCCAGCATTTT. Protein sequence: CASSLGRQGSNQPQHF. Variable domain in full (rest from reference TRBV7-2 and TRBJ1-5): GAGVSQSPSNKVTEKGKDVELRCDPISGHTALYWYRQSLGQGLEFLIYFQGNSAPDKSGLPSDRFSAERTGGSVSTLTIQRTQQEDSAVYLCASSLGRQGSNQPQHFGDGTRLSIL.

The chain is built from TRBV5-1 and TRBJ1-2; weak D call: TRBD1 (5 bases). This CDR3 is built from 15 residues. Germline CDR1 and CDR2: SGHRS and YFSETQ. Trimming left V 4 bases short and J 3 bases short, with 16 bases between. This CDR3 reads CASSRDQRGDYGYTF. CDR3 DNA: TGCGCCAGCAGCCGGGACCAACGGGGGGACTATGGCTACACCTTC.

This chain uses TRBV2 with TRBJ2-7; TRBD2 matches 10 bases. The CDR3 spans 12 residues. Germline assignment: CDR1 SNHLY and CDR2 FYNNEI. Unmatched junction bases numbered 4, after V lost 10 bases and J lost 4 bases. Here the CDR3 reads CATGTSVYEQYF. CDR3 DNA sequence: TGTGCCACCGGGACTAGCGTTTACGAGCAGTACTTC.

The V gene is TRBV27, the J gene TRBJ1-1; tentative D call: TRBD1 (5 bases). Looked up from germline, CDR1 is MNHEY and CDR2 is SMNVEV (reference sequence). V was trimmed by 4 bases and J by 0 bases, leaving 15 bases between them. This CDR3 is built from 16 residues. Written as DNA, the CDR3 is TGTGCCAGCAGTTCAAACCACCAGGGACTGAACACTGAAGCTTTCTTT. Protein product: CASSSNHQGLNTEAFF.

For the CDR3, the DNA is TGTGCCAGCTCACCGAACACCCCGGGACAGGGCACTGAAGCTTTCTTT. Protein product: CASSPNTPGQGTEAFF. This chain joins TRBV18 and TRBJ1-1; 9 bases are a match to TRBD1. The CDR3 contains 16 residues. V lost 3 bases, J lost 4 bases, and 9 bases stayed unmatched. CDR1 and CDR2 (germline): KGHSH, LQKENI.

The V and J genes are TRBV20-1 and TRBJ2-7; the D gene is possibly TRBD1 (7 bases). Per germline, CDR1 DFQATT and CDR2 SNEGSKA (reference sequence). This CDR3 spans 11 amino acids. CDR3: CSLRGDHEQYF. CDR3 nucleotides: TGCTCCCTCAGGGGGGACCACGAGCAGTACTTC.

The gene calls are TRBV6-5 and TRBJ2-5, with TRBD1 as a possible D gene (6 bases). The end of the DNA fits TRBJ2-7 better, so the J call may be wrong. The CDR3 is 13 amino acids. Germline assignment: CDR1 MNHEY and CDR2 SVGAGI. For the CDR3, the DNA is TGTGCCAGCAGTTATAAGACAGGCTACGAGCAGTACTTC. Protein: CASSYKTGYEQYF.

For this clone: The same CDR3 arises from other DNA sequences in this sample as well. The gene calls are TRBV10-3 and TRBJ1-4; D ambiguous. V was clipped by 0 bases and J by 0 bases, with 5 bases between them. The CDR3 is made up of 15 amino acids. Germline-derived CDR1 and CDR2 are ENHRY and SYGVKD. CDR3 nucleotide sequence: TGTGCCATCAGTGAGTCGGATGCAACTAATGAAAAACTGTTTTTT. It translates to CAISESDATNEKLFF.

The chain links TRBV6-1 to TRBJ1-5; D is unclear. The V gene lost 7 bases and the J gene lost 2 bases, with 12 bases spanning the gap. The length of the CDR3 is 14 residues. CDR1 is MNHNS and CDR2 is SASEGT in the germline V gene. This chain's CDR3 is CASTTQVGNQPQHF. The CDR3, as DNA: TGTGCCAGCACCACGCAAGTGGGCAATCAGCCCCAGCATTTT.

The chain couples TRBV28 to TRBJ1-2, with TRBD1 as a possible D gene (5 bases). With 2 bases removed from V and 5 bases from J, the gap between germline ends came to 15 bases. Germline lookup yields CDR1 MDHEN and CDR2 SYDVKM. This CDR3 has 15 amino acids. CDR3 loop: CASSLGWGQIYGYTF. The CDR3, as DNA: TGTGCCAGCAGTTTAGGGTGGGGCCAAATATATGGCTACACCTTC.

The CDR3 DNA sequence: TGTGCCAGCAGCTCCATGGGGAATTCACCCCTCCACTTT. Its translation is CASSSMGNSPLHF. The chain uses TRBV9 and TRBJ1-6; D call uncertain. V was clipped by 4 bases and J by 7 bases, with 9 bases between them. The length of the CDR3 is 13 residues. CDR1 SGDLS and CDR2 YYNGEE come from the germline V gene. Full variable domain (missing parts from reference TRBV9 and TRBJ1-6): DSGVTQTPKHLITATGQRVTLRCSPRSGDLSVYWYQQSLDQGLQFLIQYYNGEERAKGNILERFSAQQFPDLHSELNLSSLELGDSALYFCASSSMGNSPLHFGNGTRLTVT.

The chain joins TRBV7-9 to TRBJ2-2; TRBD2 is a possible D gene (5 bases). Trimming took 2 bases from V and 5 from J, leaving 15 bases between them. In germline, CDR1 is SEHNR, CDR2 FQNEAQ (reference sequence). CDR3 length: 16 amino acids. In DNA form, the CDR3 reads TGTGCCAGCAGCTTAACCGGGAAGGTCTTGACCGGGGAGCTGTTTTTT. This sequence encodes CASSLTGKVLTGELFF. Full variable domain (remainder filled in from reference TRBV7-9 and TRBJ2-2): DTGVSQNPRHKITKRGQNVTFRCDPISEHNRLYWYRQTLGQGPEFLTYFQNEAQLEKSRLLSDRFSAERPKGSFSTLEIQRTEQGDSAMYLCASSLTGKVLTGELFFGEGSRLTVL.

The chain couples TRBV6-1 to TRBJ2-2; 7 bases fit TRBD1. This CDR3 is built from 15 residues. Germline CDR1 reads MNHNS; CDR2 reads SASEGT. V dropped 6 bases and J dropped 4; count of bases not matched to a gene: 8. CDR3 bases: TGTGCCAGCAGAAGTGAGACAGGGTTCACCGGGGAGCTGTTTTTT. Amino acids: CASRSETGFTGELFF.

The genes are TRBV11-2 and TRBJ1-6; maybe TRBD1 (6 bases). This CDR3 is built from 17 residues. Germline-derived CDR1 and CDR2 are SGHAT and FQNNGV. V was trimmed by 5 bases and J by 5 bases, leaving 19 bases between them. This CDR3 reads CASSPLRRQENNSPLHF. CDR3 nucleotide sequence: TGTGCCAGCAGCCCCCTCCGGCGACAGGAGAATAATTCACCCCTCCACTTT.

The chain couples TRBV29-1 to TRBJ2-4; D might be TRBD2 (5 bases). This CDR3 contains 11 residues. From germline, CDR1 is SQVTM and CDR2 ANQGSEA. Trimming left V 4 bases short and J 8 bases short, with 9 bases between. The CDR3 DNA reads as TGCAGCGTTGTCGCCGGGGACATTCAGTACTTC. Its protein product is CSVVAGDIQYF. Supplemented by reference TRBV29-1 and TRBJ2-4, the full variable domain reads SAVISQKPSRDICQRGTSLTIQCQVDSQVTMMFWYRQQPGQSLTLIATANQGSEATYESGFVIDKFPISRPNLTFSTLTVSNMSPEDSSIYLCSVVAGDIQYFGAGTRLSVL.

On this clone: Other DNA sequences of this sample code for an identical CDR3. The chain carries TRBV6-6 and TRBJ1-3; D ambiguous. Trimming stripped 7 bases from V and 4 bases from J, with 11 bases between. The CDR3 runs 13 residues. CDR1 and CDR2 from the germline V gene are MNHNY and SVGAGI (reference sequence). CDR3 sequence (DNA): TGTGCCAGCATCCTGGGATCCGGAAACACCATATATTTT. Protein product: CASILGSGNTIYF.

The sample holds one count of this clone. As DNA, the CDR3 is TGTGCCAGCAGGTGGGGGCAGGGGCATGAAGCTTTCTTT. The encoded protein is CASRWGQGHEAFF. This chain links TRBV25-1 with TRBJ1-1; possible D gene TRBD1, 6 bases. V was shortened by 6 bases and J by 7 bases, with 15 bases between the two germline ends. CDR3 length: 13 residues. CDR1 MGHDK and CDR2 SYGVNS come from the germline V gene.

This clone was recorded only once. The gene calls are TRBV5-4 and TRBJ2-1, with 9 bases matching TRBD2. This CDR3 contains 16 residues. The germline gives CDR1 SGHNT, CDR2 YYREEE (reference sequence). Germline trimming cut 4 bases from V and 9 bases from J; bases unmatched to any gene: 14. The CDR3 here is CASSLVASGTQGEQFF. Written as DNA, the CDR3 is TGTGCCAGCAGCCTGGTGGCTAGCGGGACGCAGGGTGAGCAGTTCTTC. The entire variable domain, with the rest obtained from reference TRBV5-4 and TRBJ2-1, is as follows: ETGVTQSPTHLIKTRGQQVTLRCSSQSGHNTVSWYQQALGQGPQFIFQYYREEENGRGNFPPRFSGLQFPNYSSELNVNALELDDSALYLCASSLVASGTQGEQFFGPGTRLTVL.

The rearrangement links TRBV18 to TRBJ2-7, with D unresolved. Germline CDR1 KGHSH, CDR2 LQKENI. V was trimmed by 3 bases and J by 5 bases, leaving 17 bases between them. This CDR3 region has 15 residues. CDR3 nucleotides: TGTGCCAGCTCACCCTCCGTGGGGTTAAGGGACGAGCAGTACTTC. Its translation: CASSPSVGLRDEQYF. The full variable domain, rest sourced from reference TRBV18 and TRBJ2-7, is NAGVMQNPRHLVRRRGQEARLRCSPMKGHSHVYWYRQLPEEGLKFMVYLQKENIIDESGMPKERFSAEFPKEGPSILRIQQVVRGDSAAYFCASSPSVGLRDEQYFGPGTRLTVT.